Listed here are 21 T cell receptor beta chains from one sample, sequenced in a study of blood T cells in healthy people across ages. Primed by a sample-barcoded 5' primer and a J-beta primer mix, a second PCR proceeded for 7 to 11 cycles. TCRdb reprocessed the 5' RACE reads with MiXCR, giving one entry per CDR3 protein. The sample holds fewer than 750,000 distinct CDR3 sequences, roughly 48% seen once. Sequenced material: blood. The origin of the receptors is an older man in good health.

The gene calls are TRBV4-1 and TRBJ2-7; a weak D match, TRBD1 (5 bases). The tail of the sequence fits TRBJ2-5 better, so the J call may be wrong. Germline CDR1 and CDR2: MGHRA and YSYEKL. This CDR3 is 16 amino acids long. CDR3 bases: TGCGCCAGCAGCTCCCAGGGATCGGTGGATTGGGAGACCCAGTACTTC. It codes for CASSSQGSVDWETQYF.

The chain carries TRBV24-1 and TRBJ2-1; tentatively, D is TRBD1 (6 bases). The germline V and J ends were trimmed by 5 bases and 9 bases, with 19 bases remaining between them. This CDR3 has 15 residues. In germline, CDR1 is KGHDR, CDR2 SFDVKD. CDR3 coding DNA: TGTGCCACCAGTGCTGCGGACAGCCGCTCTCTTGAGCAGTTCTTC. It is translated as CATSAADSRSLEQFF.

J is TRBJ1-6 and V is TRBV5-1; 7 bases align to TRBD1. The trim removed 2 bases at V and 9 bases at J, leaving 5 bases unmatched. In germline, CDR1 is SGHRS, CDR2 YFSETQ. The CDR3 sequence is 14 residues long. The CDR3 sequence: CASSLATGSSPLHF. CDR3 in DNA: TGCGCCAGCAGCTTAGCGACAGGGAGTTCACCCCTCCACTTT.

The sample holds a few counts of this clonotype. This chain connects TRBV6-5 to TRBJ2-7; no clear D gene. CDR3 length: 9 residues. V dropped 6 bases and J dropped 11 bases, with 8 bases sitting between them. Germline CDR1 reads MNHEY; CDR2 reads SVGAGI. The CDR3 DNA reads TGTGCCAGCAGCCGACATAAGTACTTC. Protein product: CASSRHKYF.

This clonotype showed up just a few times. The V call is TRBV29-1, the J call TRBJ1-2, with 9 bases fitting TRBD1. The V gene end was trimmed by 0 bases and the J gene end by 7 bases; junction bases not matched to a gene: 18. The germline gives CDR1 SQVTM, CDR2 ANQGSEA. The CDR3 totals 18 residues. CDR3 nucleotide sequence: TGCAGCGTTGAAGACCCCACGGGGGACAGGGCGAGGGGGTTTGGCTACACCTTC. Protein product: CSVEDPTGDRARGFGYTF.

The chain recombines TRBV3-1 with TRBJ2-6; a weak D match, TRBD1 (5 bases). Germline V gene lookup returns CDR1 LGHDT and CDR2 YNNKEL (reference sequence). V lost 8 bases, J lost 1 base, and 12 bases lay in between. CDR3 length equals 15 residues. This chain's CDR3 is CASGHRQSGANVLTF. CDR3 DNA: TGTGCCAGCGGGCATCGACAGTCTGGGGCCAACGTCCTGACTTTC.

A few counts support this clonotype. V is TRBV12-3 or TRBV12-4 and J is TRBJ2-2; D gene unclear. CDR3 length equals 15 residues. V lost 3 bases and J 0 bases, leaving 8 bases between the germline ends. The CDR3 loop reads CASSFGPTNTGELFF. The CDR3 DNA is TGTGCCAGCAGTTTCGGGCCGACGAACACCGGGGAGCTGTTTTTT.

This clonotype was seen more than once but under ten times. V is TRBV4-1 and J is TRBJ1-5; D might be TRBD1 (5 bases). The germline CDR1 and CDR2 sequences are MGHRA and YSYEKL. There are 14 residues in the CDR3. Trimming stripped 0 bases from V and 5 bases from J, with 8 bases between. The CDR3 sequence is CASSQDLGDQPQHF. CDR3 sequence (DNA): TGCGCCAGCAGCCAAGATTTAGGGGATCAGCCCCAGCATTTT.

V and J are TRBV6-2 or TRBV6-3 and TRBJ1-2; D possibly corresponds to TRBD1 (5 bases). Trimming took off 0 bases at V and 3 bases at J, with 11 bases between the two ends. The CDR3 totals 15 residues. Germline CDR1 and CDR2: MNHEY and SVGEGT. CDR3 sequence (DNA): TGTGCCAGCAGTTACTCGGTCGTCAGGGACTATGGCTACACCTTC. It encodes CASSYSVVRDYGYTF.

In the case of this clonotype: This may be a read error, as it is one base from a much larger clone. The chain links TRBV6-6 to TRBJ2-7, with D unresolved. Germline V gene data show CDR1 as MNHNY and CDR2 as SVGAGI (reference sequence). This CDR3 is 13 amino acids long. Trimming stripped 6 bases from V and 7 bases from J, with 16 bases between. The DNA for the CDR3 is TGTGCCAGCAGACCCGGACCCAACAATGAGCAGTACTTC. Residues: CASRPGPNNEQYF.

The gene calls are TRBV7-9 and TRBJ1-6; D may be TRBD1 (5 bases). V gave up 5 bases and J gave up 10 bases, with 15 bases separating them. The CDR3 runs to 14 residues. CDR1 is SEHNR and CDR2 is FQNEAQ in the germline V gene (reference sequence). The CDR3 reads CASSGSQAKSPLHF. In nucleotides, the CDR3 is TGTGCCAGCAGCGGGTCACAGGCGAAGTCACCCCTCCACTTT.

The gene calls are TRBV7-6 and TRBJ2-3, with 7 bases matching TRBD1. Trimming took 5 bases from V and 1 from J; bases not matched to a gene: 9. Germline CDR1 and CDR2: SGHVS and FNYEAQ. This CDR3 is built from 16 residues. The CDR3 is CASSLDGTAGTDTQYF. The CDR3, as DNA: TGTGCCAGCAGCCTAGATGGGACAGCCGGCACAGATACGCAGTATTTT.

This clonotype was counted between two and nine times. The V gene is TRBV7-2, the J gene TRBJ2-1; D ambiguous. V gave up 2 bases and J gave up 0 bases, with 8 bases separating them. Germline CDR1 is SGHTA and CDR2 is FQGNSA. The CDR3 totals 15 residues. The CDR3 spells CASSLRTPSYNEQFF. The CDR3 DNA is TGTGCCAGCAGCTTAAGGACGCCCTCCTACAATGAGCAGTTCTTC.

This clonotype appeared a few times. The chain carries TRBV27 and TRBJ2-1, with 10 nucleotides matching TRBD2. J gave up 2 bases and V 4 bases, and 8 bases lay outside the gene matches. CDR1 is MNHEY, CDR2 SMNVEV, per germline (reference sequence). CDR3 length: 17 amino acids. CDR3: CASSSIPTSGPYNEQFF. The DNA for the CDR3 is TGTGCCAGCAGTTCCATACCGACTAGCGGGCCCTACAATGAGCAGTTCTTC.

The chain combines TRBV27 with TRBJ2-1; the D gene is possibly TRBD2 (5 bases). The V end lost 6 bases, the J end lost 2 bases, and 11 bases lay between the germline ends. Germline-derived CDR1 and CDR2 are MNHEY and SMNVEV (reference sequence). The CDR3 sequence is 14 residues long. The CDR3 nucleotides are TGTGCCAGCAGCCCCGACGGGGCCTACAATGAGCAGTTCTTC. Translated: CASSPDGAYNEQFF.

The CDR3 is CASSLAGGGSYGYTF. In nucleotides, the CDR3 is TGTGCCAGCAGCTTGGCAGGGGGCGGGAGCTATGGCTACACCTTC. The chain joins TRBV5-5 to TRBJ1-2, with 8 nucleotides matching TRBD1. V lost 0 bases and J lost 4; bases outside the gene matches: 5. The length of the CDR3 is 15 residues. Germline V gene sequence: CDR1 SGHKS, CDR2 YYEKEE (reference sequence).

This clonotype came up a few times. The chain carries TRBV27 and TRBJ1-1; TRBD1 agrees at 8 bases. V lost 6 bases to trimming and J lost 1 base; unmatched junction nucleotides: 7. The CDR3 length is 15 residues. Germline V CDR1 and CDR2: MNHEY, SMNVEV (reference sequence). Here the CDR3 DNA reads TGTGCCAGCAGCCGAGTTGGGACAGGGAACACTGAAGCTTTCTTT. Encoded protein: CASSRVGTGNTEAFF.

This clonotype was observed a handful of times. V and J are TRBV11-1 and TRBJ2-5, with D uncertain. Looked up from germline, CDR1 is SGHAT and CDR2 is FQDESV (reference sequence). The CDR3 has 14 amino acids. V lost 2 bases, J lost 1 base, and 8 bases lay in between. This CDR3 is CASSLITIQETQYF. CDR3 DNA: TGTGCCAGCAGCTTAATCACTATCCAAGAGACCCAGTACTTC.

The chain joins TRBV30 to TRBJ1-2, with D possibly being TRBD1 (5 bases). The germline V gene encodes CDR1 GTSNPN and CDR2 SVGIG (reference sequence). V shed 1 base and J shed 6 bases, with 12 bases lying between them. The CDR3 is made up of 13 amino acids. The CDR3 reads CAWSGGFGNGYTF. The CDR3 nucleotides are TGTGCCTGGAGTGGGGGGTTTGGAAATGGCTACACCTTC.

This clonotype was picked up many times. The chain carries TRBV6-5 and TRBJ1-5; 7 positions match TRBD1. J was trimmed by 6 bases and V by 5 bases; bases with no gene match: 4. The CDR3 sequence is 13 residues long. From germline, CDR1 is MNHEY and CDR2 SVGAGI. CDR3 in DNA: TGTGCCAGCAGTGACAGGGTGGGTCAGCCCCAGCATTTT. Translating it yields CASSDRVGQPQHF.

The sample holds one count of this clonotype. Germline is not matched at one junction end, which may reflect a read error. V is TRBV3-1 and J is TRBJ2-2; TRBD1 agrees at 8 bases. Germline V gene data show CDR1 as LGHDT and CDR2 as YNNKEL (reference sequence). This CDR3 is 18 amino acids long. The CDR3 here is CASSQANGQGRWTGELFF. The CDR3 DNA is TGTGCCAGCAGCCAGGCAAACGGACAGGGACGGTGGACCGGGGAGTTGTTTTTT. Full variable domain (outside the CDR3, taken from reference TRBV3-1 and TRBJ2-2): DTAVSQTPKYLVTQMGNDKSIKCEQNLGHDTMYWYKQDSKKFLKIMFSYNNKELIINETVPNRFSPKSPDKAHLNLHINSLELGDSAVYFCASSQANGQGRWTGELFFGEGSRLTVL.